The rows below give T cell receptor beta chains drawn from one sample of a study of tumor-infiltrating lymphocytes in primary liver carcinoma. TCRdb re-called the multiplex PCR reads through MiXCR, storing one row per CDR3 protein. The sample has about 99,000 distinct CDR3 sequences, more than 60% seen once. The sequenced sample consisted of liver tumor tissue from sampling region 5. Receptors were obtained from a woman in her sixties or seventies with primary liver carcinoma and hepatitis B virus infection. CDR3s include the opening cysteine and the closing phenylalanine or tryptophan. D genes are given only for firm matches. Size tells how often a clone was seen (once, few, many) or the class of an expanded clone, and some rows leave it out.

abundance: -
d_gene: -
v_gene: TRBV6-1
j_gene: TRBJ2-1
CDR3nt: TGTGCCAGAAGTGACCCTAGTGGGACCTCCTACAATGAGCAGTTCTTC
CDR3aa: CARSDPSGTSYNEQFF

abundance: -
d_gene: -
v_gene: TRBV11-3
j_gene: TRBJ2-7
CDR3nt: TGTGTCAGCATCTCCCGGGACGGGACCTACGAGCAGTACTTC
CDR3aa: CVSISRDGTYEQYF

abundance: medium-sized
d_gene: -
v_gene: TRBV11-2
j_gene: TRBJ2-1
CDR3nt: TGTGCCAGCAGCCAGGGGCCTAACAATGAGCAGTTCTTC
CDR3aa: CASSQGPNNEQFF

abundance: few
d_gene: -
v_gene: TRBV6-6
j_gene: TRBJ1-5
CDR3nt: TGTGCCAGCAGTTACCCCACCGAGGGAGGTTTTCAGCCCCAGCATTTT
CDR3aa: CASSYPTEGGFQPQHF

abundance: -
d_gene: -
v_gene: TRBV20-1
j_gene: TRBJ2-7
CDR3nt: TGCAGTGCTAGCAAGTCGGTAGGGGGGGCTTACGAGCAGTACTTC
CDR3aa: CSASKSVGGAYEQYF

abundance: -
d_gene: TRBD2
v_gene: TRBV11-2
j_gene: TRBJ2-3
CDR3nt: TGTGCCAGCGGCTCTGGACTAGCGAGAGGCCGGTATTTT
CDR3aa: CASGSGLARGRYF

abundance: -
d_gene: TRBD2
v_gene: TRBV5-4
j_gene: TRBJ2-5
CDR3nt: TGTGCCAGCGGCTTGCCCCTGGGAGGGAAGTCAGAGACCCAGTACTTC
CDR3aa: CASGLPLGGKSETQYF

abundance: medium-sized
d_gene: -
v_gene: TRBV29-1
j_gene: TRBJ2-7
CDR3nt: TGCAGCGTTGCCCCAGGGTCCTACGAGCAGTACTTC
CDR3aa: CSVAPGSYEQYF

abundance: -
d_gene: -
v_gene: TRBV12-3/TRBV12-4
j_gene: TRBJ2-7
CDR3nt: TGTGCCAGCAGCCAAGGCAACGGTGGGGCCGGGCACTACTTC
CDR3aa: CASSQGNGGAGHYF

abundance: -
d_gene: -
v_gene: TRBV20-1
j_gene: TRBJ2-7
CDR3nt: TGCACCCTCAGGCCCCCCGGGACGCTGAGGGAGCAGTACTTC
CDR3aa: CTLRPPGTLREQYF

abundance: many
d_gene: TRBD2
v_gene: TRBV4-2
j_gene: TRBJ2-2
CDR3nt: TGTGCCAGCAGCCAAGGACTAGCGGAGGGGAGCGGGGAGCTGTTTTTT
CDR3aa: CASSQGLAEGSGELFF

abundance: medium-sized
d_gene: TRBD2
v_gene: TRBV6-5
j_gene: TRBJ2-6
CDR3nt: TGTGCCAGCAGACCCCACCCCCTAGCGGGATACCTTCCCCCTTCCATCTCTGGGGCCAACGTCCTGACTTTC
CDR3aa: CASRPHPLAGYLPPSISGANVLTF

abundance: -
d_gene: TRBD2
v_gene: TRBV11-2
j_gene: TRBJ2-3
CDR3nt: TGTGCCAGCAGCCTCAGACTAGCGGGAGTTGGGGTTTTCACAGATACGCAGTATTTT
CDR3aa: CASSLRLAGVGVFTDTQYF

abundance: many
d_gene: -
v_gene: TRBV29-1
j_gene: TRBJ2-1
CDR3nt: TGCAGCGTTGCGCCCGTCAATGAGCAGTTCTTC
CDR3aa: CSVAPVNEQFF

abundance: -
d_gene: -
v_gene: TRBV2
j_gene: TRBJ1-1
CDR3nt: TGTACCAGCAGTGAAGCAAGATTTCGCCCGGGCACTGAAGCTTTCTTT
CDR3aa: CTSSEARFRPGTEAFF

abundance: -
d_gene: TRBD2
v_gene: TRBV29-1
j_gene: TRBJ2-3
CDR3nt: TGCAGCCTTGAGGGAGGGAGAGGTGCAGATACGCAACATTTT
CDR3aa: CSLEGGRGADTQHF

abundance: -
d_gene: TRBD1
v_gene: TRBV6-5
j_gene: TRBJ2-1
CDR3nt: TGTGCCAGCAGGGGACAGGGAGGCTACAATGTGCAGTTATTC
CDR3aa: CASRGQGGYNVQLF

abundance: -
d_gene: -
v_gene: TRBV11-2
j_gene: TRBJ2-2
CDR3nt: TGTGTCAGCAGCCACGAGGCTAGTGGCACCGGGGAGCTGTTTTTT
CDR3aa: CVSSHEASGTGELFF

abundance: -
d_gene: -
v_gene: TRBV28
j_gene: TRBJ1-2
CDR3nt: TGTGTCAGTAAAAGAACGCCGGTTACCTATGGCTACACCTTC
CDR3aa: CVSKRTPVTYGYTF

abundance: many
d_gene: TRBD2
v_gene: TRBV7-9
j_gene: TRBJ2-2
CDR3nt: TGTGCCAGCAGCCGTAGCGGGAGAGGGAACACCGGGGAGCTGTTTTTT
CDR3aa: CASSRSGRGNTGELFF

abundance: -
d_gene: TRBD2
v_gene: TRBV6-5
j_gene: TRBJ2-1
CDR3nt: TGTGCCAACAGTTATGGGAGGGGAATTAGCGGGAGGGTTAATGTGCAGTTCTTC
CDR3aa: CANSYGRGISGRVNVQFF

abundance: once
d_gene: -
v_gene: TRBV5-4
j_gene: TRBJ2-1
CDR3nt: TGTGCCAGCAGCTTAACCGGATCCAACCTCGATGGGCAGTTCTTC
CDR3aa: CASSLTGSNLDGQFF

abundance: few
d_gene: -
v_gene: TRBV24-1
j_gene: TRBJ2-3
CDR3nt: TGTGCCACCAGTGATACTACAGGGTTTAGCACAGATACGCAGTATTTT
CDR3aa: CATSDTTGFSTDTQYF

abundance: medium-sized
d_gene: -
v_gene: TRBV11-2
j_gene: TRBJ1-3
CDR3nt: TGTGCCAGCAGCTCGCGCCTCCCGACAGATAGCTCTGGAAACACCATATATTTT
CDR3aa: CASSSRLPTDSSGNTIYF

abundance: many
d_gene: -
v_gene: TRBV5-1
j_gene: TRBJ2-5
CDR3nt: TGCGCCAGCTCAGGACAGCCACAAGAGACCCAGTACTTC
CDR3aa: CASSGQPQETQYF

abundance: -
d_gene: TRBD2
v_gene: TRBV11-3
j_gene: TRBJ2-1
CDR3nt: TGCGCCAGCAGCTTACTAGCGGGTGATTACAATGAGCAGCTCTTC
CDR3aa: CASSLLAGDYNEQLF

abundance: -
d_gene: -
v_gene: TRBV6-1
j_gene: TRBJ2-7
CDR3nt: TGTGCCAGCAGTGACAGGGGTGAGAAGTACTTT
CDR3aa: CASSDRGEKYF

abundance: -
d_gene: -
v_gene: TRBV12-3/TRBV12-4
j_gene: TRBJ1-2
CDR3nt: TGTGCCAGCAATGTGGATGATAACTATGACTACACCTTC
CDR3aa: CASNVDDNYDYTF

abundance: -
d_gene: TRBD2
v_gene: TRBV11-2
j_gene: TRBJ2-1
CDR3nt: TGTGCCAGCAACACGACTAGCGGGAGAAGTAATGAGCAGTCCTTC
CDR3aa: CASNTTSGRSNEQSF

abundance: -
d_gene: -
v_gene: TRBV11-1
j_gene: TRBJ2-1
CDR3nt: TGTACCAGCAGCGAGATCAGGACAGGGCGGGAGCGGTTCTTC
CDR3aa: CTSSEIRTGRERFF

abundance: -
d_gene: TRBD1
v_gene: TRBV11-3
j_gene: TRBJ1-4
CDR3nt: TGTGCCAGCAGCATAGCCCCTACAGGGGGAATTGAAAGACTGTTTTTT
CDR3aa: CASSIAPTGGIERLFF

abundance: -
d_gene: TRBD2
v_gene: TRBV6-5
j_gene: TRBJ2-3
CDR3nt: TGTGCCAGCAGTTCCTCTAGTGCGGGAGGCCTCGGCACAGACACGCAGTATTTT
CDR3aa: CASSSSSAGGLGTDTQYF

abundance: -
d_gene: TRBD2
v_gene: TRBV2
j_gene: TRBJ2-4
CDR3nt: TGTGCCAGCAAAACTAGCGCGAACCTACAAAACATTCAGTACTTC
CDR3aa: CASKTSANLQNIQYF

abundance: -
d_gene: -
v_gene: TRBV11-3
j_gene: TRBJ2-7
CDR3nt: TGTGTCAGCAGCTTAGGAGGGACTGGAGCCTACAAGCAGTACTTC
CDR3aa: CVSSLGGTGAYKQYF

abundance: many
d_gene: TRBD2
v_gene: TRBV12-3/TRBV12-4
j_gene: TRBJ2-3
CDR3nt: TGTGCCAGCAGTGCCCGACTAGCGGACACAGATACGCAGTATTTT
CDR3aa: CASSARLADTDTQYF

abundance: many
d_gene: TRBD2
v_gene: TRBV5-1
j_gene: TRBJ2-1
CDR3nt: TGCGCCAGCAGCACCCCGGGACTAGCGGGAGCTTCTGAGCAGTTCTTC
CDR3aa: CASSTPGLAGASEQFF

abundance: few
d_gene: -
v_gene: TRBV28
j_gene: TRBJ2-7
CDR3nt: TGTGCCAGCAGCCTATCCGAGTGGGGGAACCCTGGGGGGAACGAGCAGCACTTC
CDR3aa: CASSLSEWGNPGGNEQHF

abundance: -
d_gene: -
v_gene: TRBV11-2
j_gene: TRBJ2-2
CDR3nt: TGTGCCAGCAGCCGAGAGAGGGCCGGGCGGCTGTTTTTT
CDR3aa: CASSRERAGRLFF